The next 20 T cell receptor beta chains were all read from a single sample in a study of T cell responses to AZD1222 COVID-19 vaccine. Assay used: immunoSEQ multiplex PCR; TCRdb lists only in-frame clones, some missing. The sample has approximately 110,000 clones, roughly 82% seen once. Sequenced material: peripheral blood, taken on day 0 of AZD1222 vaccination. The receptors shown here come from an adult in good health.

The V and J genes are TRBV4-2 and TRBJ2-1, with TRBD1 matching over 8 bases. The CDR3 runs to 18 residues. J was trimmed by 2 bases and V by 0 bases; bases with no gene match: 9. Per the germline V gene, CDR1 is LGHNA and CDR2 is YNFKEQ. CDR3 nucleotides: TGTGCCAGCAGCCAAGAGGGGACCACAGGGGGGCCCTACAATGAGCAGTTCTTC. It is translated as CASSQEGTTGGPYNEQFF.

This chain connects TRBV11-3 to TRBJ2-7; the D is unclear. CDR3 length: 16 residues. Per germline, CDR1 SGHNT and CDR2 YENEEA. Between the trimmed V and J ends, which lost 0 bases and 3 bases, there was a span of 15 bases. CDR3 region: CASSLDRRPVNYEQYF. DNA of the CDR3: TGTGCCAGCAGCTTAGATCGACGGCCAGTGAACTACGAGCAGTACTTC.

This clone was counted only a few times. V gene TRBV5-1 combines with J gene TRBJ1-2, with D unclear. V shed 4 bases and J shed 6 bases, with 10 bases lying between them. Germline V gives CDR1 SGHRS, CDR2 YFSETQ. The CDR3 has 12 residues. The chain's CDR3 is CASSQTKDGYTF. The DNA of the CDR3 is TGCGCCAGCAGCCAGACAAAGGATGGCTACACCTTC.

The V call is TRBV6-5, the J call TRBJ1-1; D not certain. Trimming shortened V by 2 bases and J by 1 base, and 11 bases separated the two germline ends. Germline CDR1 reads MNHEY; CDR2 reads SVGAGI. There are 15 residues in the CDR3. The CDR3 DNA follows: TGTGCCAGCAGTTACGACTCGGTTGGGAACACTGAAGCTTTCTTT. Amino acids: CASSYDSVGNTEAFF.

The chain recombines TRBV2 with TRBJ1-1; no firm D call. The V and J ends lost 2 bases and 1 base respectively, with 2 bases between them. This CDR3 contains 12 residues. Germline V gene sequence: CDR1 SNHLY, CDR2 FYNNEI. The DNA of the CDR3 is TGTGCCAGCAGTGAATGGAACACTGAAGCTTTCTTT. Protein: CASSEWNTEAFF.

The chain is built from TRBV27 and TRBJ1-5; unclear D gene. V was cut by 3 bases and J by 0 bases, with 6 bases left in between. Looked up from germline, CDR1 is MNHEY and CDR2 is SMNVEV (reference sequence). There are 14 residues in the CDR3. CDR3 in amino acids: CASSLAYSNQPQHF. CDR3 coding DNA: TGTGCCAGCAGTTTGGCGTATAGCAATCAGCCCCAGCATTTT.

The chain joins TRBV3-1 (or the pseudogene TRBV3-2) to TRBJ2-1; D remains ambiguous. Germline V gene data show CDR1 as LGHDT and CDR2 as YNNKEL (reference sequence). V was cut by 3 bases and J by 8 bases, with 8 bases left in between. CDR3 length equals 12 residues. In nucleotides, the CDR3 is TGTGCCAGCAGCCATGAATTCTATGAGCAGTTCTTC. Translation: CASSHEFYEQFF.

The chain carries TRBV28 and TRBJ1-6; D may be TRBD1 (5 bases). The germline gives CDR1 MDHEN, CDR2 SYDVKM. The CDR3 runs to 16 residues. V lost 3 bases and J lost 1, with 10 bases in between. The CDR3 DNA sequence: TGTGCCAGCAGTTTCGGGGGGGAGTCCTATAATTCACCCCTCCACTTT. Translating it yields CASSFGGESYNSPLHF.

This clone appeared a single time. The rearrangement joins TRBV7-2 to TRBJ1-1; D gene unclear. The CDR3 is 12 amino acids. The germline V gene has CDR1 SGHTA and CDR2 FQGNSA. V was cut by 5 bases and J by 1 base, with 5 bases left in between. CDR3 sequence reads: CASSTSNTEAFF. CDR3 sequence (DNA): TGTGCCAGCAGCACCTCGAACACTGAAGCTTTCTTT.

The V call is TRBV4-2, the J call TRBJ1-2; D is possibly TRBD1 (5 bases). The CDR3 is 16 amino acids. Germline values: CDR1 LGHNA, CDR2 YNFKEQ. Trimming shortened V by 0 bases and J by 4 bases, and 15 bases separated the two germline ends. The CDR3 sequence is CASSQDWRTRAYGYTF. In nucleotides, the CDR3 is TGTGCCAGCAGCCAAGATTGGAGGACAAGGGCCTATGGCTACACCTTC.

V usage is TRBV7-8 and J usage is TRBJ2-5; D is perhaps TRBD1 or TRBD2 (5 bases each). The CDR3 is made up of 14 amino acids. CDR1 is SGHVS and CDR2 is FQNEAQ in the germline V gene. Trimming took off 0 bases at V and 4 bases at J, with 9 bases between the two ends. The CDR3 DNA is TGTGCCAGCAGCTTAGCACCAGGGAGAGAGACCCAGTACTTC. This encodes CASSLAPGRETQYF.

The chain couples TRBV3-1 (or the pseudogene TRBV3-2) to TRBJ1-4; D remains unclear. This CDR3 spans 15 amino acids. The V end lost 3 bases, the J end lost 7 bases, and 15 bases lay between the germline ends. Germline values: CDR1 LGHDT, CDR2 YNNKEL (reference sequence). The CDR3 here is CASSHGDRQFEKLFF. The CDR3 coding sequence is TGTGCCAGCAGCCACGGCGACCGGCAGTTTGAAAAACTGTTTTTT.

V gene TRBV18 combines with J gene TRBJ1-4; D not certain. The germline V gene has CDR1 KGHSH and CDR2 LQKENI. Trimming shortened V by 3 bases and J by 5 bases, and 13 bases separated the two germline ends. The CDR3 sequence is 15 residues long. CDR3 protein: CASSPEQRPNEKLFF. The CDR3 DNA reads as TGTGCCAGCTCACCGGAACAGCGCCCGAATGAAAAACTGTTTTTT.

This clone was detected once. The CDR3 DNA reads as TGCGCCAGCAGCTTAAGGACACCCCAAAACTCTGGAAACACCATATATTTT. This codes for CASSLRTPQNSGNTIYF. This chain connects TRBV5-1 to TRBJ1-3; D might be TRBD1 (5 bases). Germline-derived CDR1 and CDR2 are SGHRS and YFSETQ. Trimming stripped 2 bases from V and 0 bases from J, with 15 bases between. The CDR3 has 17 amino acids.

This chain links TRBV6-2 or TRBV6-3 with TRBJ2-2, with 7 bases that match TRBD1. Trimming removed 6 bases from V and 1 base from J; junction bases left unmatched: 5. CDR1 and CDR2 from the germline V gene are MNHEY and SVGEGT. The CDR3 totals 15 residues. The chain's CDR3 is CASSLWTGNTGELFF. CDR3 in DNA: TGTGCCAGCAGCCTGTGGACAGGGAACACCGGGGAGCTGTTTTTT.

Here the CDR3 DNA reads TGTGCCAGCAGTTTTAGCGGGGGGGCATCAGATACGCAGTATTTT. It is translated as CASSFSGGASDTQYF. The V call is TRBV27, the J call TRBJ2-3, with 11 bases fitting TRBD2. J was trimmed by 4 bases and V by 3 bases; bases with no gene match: 3. CDR1 and CDR2 from the germline V gene are MNHEY and SMNVEV (reference sequence). CDR3 size: 15 residues.

The sample holds one count of this clone. The rearrangement joins TRBV7-2 to TRBJ1-1, with D perhaps matching TRBD1 (5 bases). This CDR3 spans 15 amino acids. V shed 3 bases and J shed 0 bases, with 11 bases lying between them. CDR1 SGHTA and CDR2 FQGNSA come from the germline V gene. For the CDR3, the DNA is TGTGCCAGCAGCTTCAGCCAGGGCCTGAACACTGAAGCTTTCTTT. Its protein is CASSFSQGLNTEAFF.

The chain recombines TRBV7-9 with TRBJ1-2; unclear D gene. Trimming stripped 0 bases from V and 4 bases from J, with 6 bases between. CDR1 is SEHNR, CDR2 FQNEAQ, per germline (reference sequence). This CDR3 has 13 amino acids. The DNA for the CDR3 is TGTGCCAGCAGCTTAGCGCAGATCTATGGCTACACCTTC. Amino acid sequence: CASSLAQIYGYTF.

The chain is built from TRBV5-1 and TRBJ1-4; 8 nucleotides line up with TRBD1. The CDR3 is made up of 15 amino acids. Germline assignment: CDR1 SGHRS and CDR2 YFSETQ. Trimming took 4 bases from V and 2 from J; bases not matched to a gene: 4. In DNA, the CDR3 is TGCGCCAGCAGCGAACGACAGGGGACTAATGAAAAACTGTTTTTT. Its protein product is CASSERQGTNEKLFF.

The V and J genes are TRBV7-6 and TRBJ1-3, with D perhaps TRBD1 (6 bases). This CDR3 has 19 amino acids. Germline CDR1 and CDR2: SGHVS and FNYEAQ. V was trimmed by 5 bases and J by 0 bases, leaving 23 bases between them. CDR3 residues: CASSKPDGGQHRSGNTIYF. CDR3 nucleotide sequence: TGTGCCAGCAGCAAACCTGATGGGGGGCAGCACCGCTCTGGAAACACCATATATTTT.